Here is one T cell receptor (beta chain) with its context. The CDR3 contains 16 residues. V gave up 1 base and J gave up 7 bases, with 18 bases separating them. Germline lookup yields CDR1 SGHRS and CDR2 YFSETQ. Profiling relied on immunoSEQ multiplex PCR, and the TCRdb table lists in-frame clones only, not all of them. The table has fewer than 3 million clones, around 93% seen once. This sample was included in a study of shared clonotypes between healthy human individuals. This TCR was sampled from a man between 18 and 35 years old in good health. Some clones in this sample may be carry-over from other donors' samples. The genes are TRBV5-1 and TRBJ1-3; D not resolved. The source material was naive CD4+ T cells from PBMCs. Subset in this sample: CD45RA+ positively selected. The CDR3 sequence is CASSLMSRSVGNTIYF. The CDR3, as DNA: TGCGCCAGCAGCTTGATGAGCCGGAGCGTCGGGAACACCATATATTTT.